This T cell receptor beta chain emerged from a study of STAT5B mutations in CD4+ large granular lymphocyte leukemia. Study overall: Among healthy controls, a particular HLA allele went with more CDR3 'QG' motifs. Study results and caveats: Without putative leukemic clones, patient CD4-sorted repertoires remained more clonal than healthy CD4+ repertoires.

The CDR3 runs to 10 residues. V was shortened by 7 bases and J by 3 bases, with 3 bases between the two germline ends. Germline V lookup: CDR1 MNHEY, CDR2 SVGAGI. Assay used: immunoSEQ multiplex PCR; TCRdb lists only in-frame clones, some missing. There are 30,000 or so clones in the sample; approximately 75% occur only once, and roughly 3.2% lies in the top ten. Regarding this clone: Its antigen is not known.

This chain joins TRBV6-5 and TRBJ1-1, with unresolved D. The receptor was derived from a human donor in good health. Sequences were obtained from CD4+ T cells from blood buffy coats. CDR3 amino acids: CASKDTEAFF. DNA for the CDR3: TGTGCCAGCAAGGACACTGAAGCTTTCTTT.